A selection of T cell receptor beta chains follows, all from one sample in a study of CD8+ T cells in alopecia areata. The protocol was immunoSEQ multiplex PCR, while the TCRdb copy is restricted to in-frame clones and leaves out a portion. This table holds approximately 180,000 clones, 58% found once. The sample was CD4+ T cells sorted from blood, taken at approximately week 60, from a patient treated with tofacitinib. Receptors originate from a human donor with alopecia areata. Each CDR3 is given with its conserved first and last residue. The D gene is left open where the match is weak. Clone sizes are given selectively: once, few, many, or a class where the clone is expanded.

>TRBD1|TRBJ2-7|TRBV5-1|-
TGCGCCAGCAGCTCAAGACAGGGGGCGTCCTACGAGCAGTACTTC
CASSSRQGASYEQYF
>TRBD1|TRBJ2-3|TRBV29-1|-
TGCAGCGTTGGGCAGGGGACAGCCAGCACAGATACGCAGTATTTT
CSVGQGTASTDTQYF
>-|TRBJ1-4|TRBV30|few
TGTGCCTGGAGTGCTACCGAGCATGAAAAACTGTTTTTT
CAWSATEHEKLFF
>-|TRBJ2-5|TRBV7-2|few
TGTGCCAGCAGCTCCCCCCGGGAGACCCAGTACTTC
CASSSPRETQYF
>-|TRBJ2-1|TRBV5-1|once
TGCGCCAGCAGCTCCCTATCGTACAATGAGCAGTTCTTC
CASSSLSYNEQFF
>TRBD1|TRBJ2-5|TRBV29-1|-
TGCAGCGCTGGGACAGGAACCCAAGAGACCCAGTACTTC
CSAGTGTQETQYF
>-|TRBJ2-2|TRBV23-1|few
TGCGCCAGCAGTCAAAATAGGGTCGGGGAGCTGTTTTTT
CASSQNRVGELFF
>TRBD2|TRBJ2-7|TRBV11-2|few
TGTGCCAGCAGCTTAGTGGGCCTAGCGGGGTCAGACGAGCAGTACTTC
CASSLVGLAGSDEQYF
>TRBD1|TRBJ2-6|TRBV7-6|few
TGTGCCAGCAGCTCTACAGGGGGCTCTGGGGCCAACGTCCTGACTTTC
CASSSTGGSGANVLTF
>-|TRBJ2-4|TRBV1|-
TGCACCAGCAGCCGCGACGGGGACTGTAAAAACATTCAGTACTTC
CTSSRDGDCKNIQYF
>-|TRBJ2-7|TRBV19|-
TGTGCCAGTAGTATAGTGGGGTACGAGCAGTACTTC
CASSIVGYEQYF
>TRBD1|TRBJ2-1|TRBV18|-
TGTGCCAGCTCCGGACAGGTGTCTTACAATGAGCAGTTCTTC
CASSGQVSYNEQFF
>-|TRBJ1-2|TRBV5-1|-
TGCGCCAGCAGCTGGTCTGACTATGGCTACACCTTC
CASSWSDYGYTF
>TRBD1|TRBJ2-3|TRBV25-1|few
TGTGCCAGCAGTGGTACGGACAGGTTCACAGATACGCAGTATTTT
CASSGTDRFTDTQYF
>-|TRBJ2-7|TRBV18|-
TGTGCCAGCTCGGCGGGGACCTACGAGCAGTACTTC
CASSAGTYEQYF
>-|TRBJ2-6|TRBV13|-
TGTGCCAGCAGCTTAGGACTCTCTGGGGCCAACGTCCTGACTTTC
CASSLGLSGANVLTF
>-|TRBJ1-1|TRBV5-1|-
TGCGCCAGCACAATGACAGATAACACTGAAGCTTTCTTT
CASTMTDNTEAFF
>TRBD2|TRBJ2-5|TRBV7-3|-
TGTGCCAGCAGCTACGGCCTAGCGGGGGAGACCCAGTACTTC
CASSYGLAGETQYF
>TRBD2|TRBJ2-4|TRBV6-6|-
TGTGCCAGCAGACAAACTAGCGGGGGGCCACAAAACATTCAGTACTTC
CASRQTSGGPQNIQYF
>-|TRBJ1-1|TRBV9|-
TGTGCCAGCAGCCTCCCAGGGAGGAACACTGAAGCTTTCTTT
CASSLPGRNTEAFF
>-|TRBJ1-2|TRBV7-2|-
TGTGCCAGCAGCTTAGGTTATCGGCCGCTATATGGCTACACCTTC
CASSLGYRPLYGYTF
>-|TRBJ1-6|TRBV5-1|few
TGCGCCAGCAGCTTGGGTGGATCCCACTTT
CASSLGGSHF
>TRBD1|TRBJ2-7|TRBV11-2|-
TGTGCCAGCAGACCGGGACAGTGGAGCTCCTACGAGCAGTACTTC
CASRPGQWSSYEQYF
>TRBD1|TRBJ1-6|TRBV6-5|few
TGTGCCAGCAGTCAGGGGGCCAGATATAATTCACCCCTCCACTTT
CASSQGARYNSPLHF
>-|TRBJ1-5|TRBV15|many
TGTGCCACCAGCAGAGATCCGGGGGGCAATCAGCCCCAGCATTTT
CATSRDPGGNQPQHF
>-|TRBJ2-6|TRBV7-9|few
TGTGCCAGCAGCCTAGGGCCCAACTCTGGGGCCAACGTCCTGACTTTC
CASSLGPNSGANVLTF
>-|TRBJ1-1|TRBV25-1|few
TGTGCCAGCAGACCTAATGCCGGGACCCTGAACACTGAAGCTTTCTTT
CASRPNAGTLNTEAFF
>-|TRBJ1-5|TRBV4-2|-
TGTGCCAGCAGCCAAGAAGGGGGGGATCAGCCCCAGCATTTT
CASSQEGGDQPQHF
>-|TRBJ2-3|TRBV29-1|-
TGCAGCGGGGGGGAAACAGATACGCAGTATTTT
CSGGETDTQYF
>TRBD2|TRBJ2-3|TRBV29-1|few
TGCAGCGTTGTCCGTGCTAGCGGGGCAGATACGCAGTATTTT
CSVVRASGADTQYF